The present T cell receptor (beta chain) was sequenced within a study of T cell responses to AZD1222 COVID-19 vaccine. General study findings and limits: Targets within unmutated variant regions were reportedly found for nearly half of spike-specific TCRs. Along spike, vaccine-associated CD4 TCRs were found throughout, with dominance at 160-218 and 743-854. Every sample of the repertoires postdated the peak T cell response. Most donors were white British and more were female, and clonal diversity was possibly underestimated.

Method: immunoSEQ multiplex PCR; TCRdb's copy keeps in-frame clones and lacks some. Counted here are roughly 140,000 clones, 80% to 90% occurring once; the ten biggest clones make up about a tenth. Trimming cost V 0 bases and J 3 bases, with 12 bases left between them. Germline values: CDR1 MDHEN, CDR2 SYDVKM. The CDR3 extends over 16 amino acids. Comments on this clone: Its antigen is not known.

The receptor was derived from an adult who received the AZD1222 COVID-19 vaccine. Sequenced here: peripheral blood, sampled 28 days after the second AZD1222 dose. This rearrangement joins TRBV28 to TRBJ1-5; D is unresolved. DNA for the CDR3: TGTGCCAGCAGTTTATGGGGAGCGAGCAACAATCAGCCCCAGCATTTT. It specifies CASSLWGASNNQPQHF.